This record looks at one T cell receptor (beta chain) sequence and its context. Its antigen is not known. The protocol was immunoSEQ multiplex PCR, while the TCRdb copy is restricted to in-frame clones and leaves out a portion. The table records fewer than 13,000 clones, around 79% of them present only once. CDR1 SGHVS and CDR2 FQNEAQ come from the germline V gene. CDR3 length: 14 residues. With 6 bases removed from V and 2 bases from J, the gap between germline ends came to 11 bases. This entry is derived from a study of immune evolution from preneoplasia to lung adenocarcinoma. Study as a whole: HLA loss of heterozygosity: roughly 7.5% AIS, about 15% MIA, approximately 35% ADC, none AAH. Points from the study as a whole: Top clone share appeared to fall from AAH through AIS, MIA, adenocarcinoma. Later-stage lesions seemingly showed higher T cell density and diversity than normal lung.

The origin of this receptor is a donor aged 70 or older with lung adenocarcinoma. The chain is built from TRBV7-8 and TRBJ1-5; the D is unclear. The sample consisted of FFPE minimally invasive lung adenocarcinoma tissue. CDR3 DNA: TGTGCCAGCAGGCCTCCCGGGGGCAATCAGCCCCAGCATTTT. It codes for CASRPPGGNQPQHF.